This T cell receptor (beta chain) is from a study of cytomegalovirus exposure and HLA in healthy donors. The germline gives CDR1 SNHLY, CDR2 FYNNEI. This CDR3 has 14 residues. V gave up 6 bases and J gave up 7 bases; unmatched junction bases: 7. Vbeta (60) and Jbeta (13) primers were used in the PCR. This table comes from immunoSEQ multiplex PCR, and its TCRdb copy is limited to in-frame clones, with some not included. The data show over 150,000 clones, 70% to 90% seen once. Sequencing was carried out using PBMCs. The V call is TRBV2, the J call TRBJ1-4; 8 nucleotides line up with TRBD1. The receptor was isolated from a girl aged 10-17 years in good health and CMV-seropositive. The CDR3 protein is CASRTQGAGEKLFF. The CDR3 bases are TGTGCCAGCAGAACGCAGGGGGCCGGTGAAAAACTGTTTTTT.